The clone carrying this T cell receptor (beta chain) was observed once. The data stem from a study of blood T cell repertoires in COVID-19. Study-wide background: The United States, Italy and Spain were the sources of the acute and convalescent COVID-19 samples. Sources were T cells, B-cell-depleted T cells, or PBMCs; the material itself was cDNA or gDNA.

CDR1 and CDR2 from the germline V gene are GTSNPN and SVGIG (reference sequence). This CDR3 has 15 amino acids. Trimming at V came to 2 bases and at J to 8 bases, leaving 14 bases not matched to a gene. Source study methods: Scientists estimated how many nucleated cells there were by amplifying reference gene primers. Assay used: immunoSEQ multiplex PCR; TCRdb lists only in-frame clones, some missing. The V and J calls and clone size were taken over from that table, and D and trimming were inferred from the DNA. Counted here are roughly 300,000 clones, over 70% occurring once; the ten biggest clones make up approximately 1.3%.

The chain is built from TRBV30 and TRBJ1-2, with TRBD1 matching over 7 bases. The sequencing sample was made of peripheral blood. The receptor was derived from a woman between 50 and 59 years old with acute or convalescent COVID-19. In nucleotides, the CDR3 is TGTGCCTGGAGTCCCATGACAGGGCCGTCTATGGGCTACACCTTC. It is translated as CAWSPMTGPSMGYTF.